Presented here are 30 T cell receptor beta chains from one specimen sequenced in a study of T-cell memory formation after mild COVID-19. A single record per CDR3 protein comes from TCRdb applying MiXCR to the 5' RACE reads. Among 25,000 to 30,000 distinct CDR3 sequences listed, roughly 12% were seen once. The source material was PBMCs or a T cell subset sorted from them (not recorded which). Source of these receptors: an adult woman who had mild COVID-19 (a few samples of this study predate the infection). Cell type and time point are not known.

This chain links TRBV19 with TRBJ2-5; D is uncertain. CDR1 and CDR2 from the germline V gene are LNHDA and SQIVND (reference sequence). The CDR3 is 11 residues long. Trimming removed 10 bases from V and 9 bases from J, with 15 bases in between. The CDR3 nucleotides read TGTGCCACCGACTTCGGAAGGGCCCAGTACTTC. Its protein product is CATDFGRAQYF.

V and J are TRBV14 and TRBJ2-5, with 11 bases fitting TRBD2. Per the germline V gene, CDR1 is SGHDN and CDR2 is FVKESK. The V segment lost 0 bases and the J segment 5 bases; nucleotides outside the gene matches: 17. The CDR3 consists of 20 residues. DNA for the CDR3: TGTGCCAGCAGCCAAGATCATAGTATTACTAGCGGGGGCCCCGGGGAGACCCAGTACTTC. Residues: CASSQDHSITSGGPGETQYF.

This clonotype has a count of ten or more. The chain has TRBV7-8 and TRBJ2-1; the D gene is possibly TRBD1 (6 bases). The CDR3 loop spans 14 amino acids. Germline-derived CDR1 and CDR2 are SGHVS and FQNEAQ. V was cut by 5 bases and J by 5 bases, with 13 bases left in between. CDR3 loop: CASSIKQGNNEQFF. The CDR3 DNA is TGTGCCAGCAGCATCAAACAGGGTAACAATGAGCAGTTCTTC.

This clonotype was observed at least ten times. The chain combines TRBV6-5 with TRBJ1-1; unclear D gene. Per germline, CDR1 MNHEY and CDR2 SVGAGI. There are 13 residues in the CDR3. With 5 bases removed from V and 8 bases from J, the gap between germline ends came to 15 bases. The chain's CDR3 is CASSPPPYLEAFF. For the CDR3, the DNA is TGTGCCAGCAGTCCCCCCCCCTACCTCGAAGCTTTCTTT.

This clonotype was detected many times. The chain links TRBV7-9 to TRBJ2-5, with 16 bases aligning to TRBD2. In germline, CDR1 is SEHNR, CDR2 FQNEAQ (reference sequence). The trim removed 2 bases at V and 4 bases at J, leaving 10 bases unmatched. The CDR3 has 19 amino acids. The CDR3 nucleotides read TGTGCCAGCAGCTTAAAACCGGGACTAGCGGGAGGGCCACGAGAGACCCAGTACTTC. It is translated as CASSLKPGLAGGPRETQYF.

This clonotype came up many times. V is TRBV15 and J is TRBJ2-3; a possible D gene is TRBD1 (5 bases). Trimming took 5 bases from V and 0 from J, leaving 15 bases between them. Germline lookup yields CDR1 LNHNV and CDR2 YYDKDF (reference sequence). The CDR3 consists of 16 residues. Here the CDR3 reads CATSYDGASSTDTQYF. CDR3 in DNA: TGTGCCACCAGCTATGATGGGGCCTCTAGCACAGATACGCAGTATTTT. Combining the CDR3 with reference TRBV15 and TRBJ2-3 gives the whole variable domain DAMVIQNPRYQVTQFGKPVTLSCSQTLNHNVMYWYQQKSSQAPKLLFHYYDKDFNNEADTPDNFQSRRPNTSFCFLDIRSPGLGDTAMYLCATSYDGASSTDTQYFGPGTRLTVL.

This clonotype was detected ten times or more. J is TRBJ1-2 and V is TRBV27, with 7 bases fitting TRBD1. The CDR3 is made up of 15 amino acids. Germline assignment: CDR1 MNHEY and CDR2 SMNVEV (reference sequence). The trim removed 8 bases at V and 4 bases at J, leaving 13 bases unmatched. The CDR3 nucleotides are TGTGCCAGCCGCAGAGGGGGCCCCAACCTCTATGGCTACACCTTC. Protein: CASRRGGPNLYGYTF.

The sample holds many counts of this clonotype. This chain joins TRBV12-3 or TRBV12-4 and TRBJ2-2; 10 nucleotides match TRBD2. This CDR3 is 14 amino acids long. The V and J ends lost 6 bases and 5 bases, in that order; junction bases with no gene match: 3. The CDR3 spells CASRPGLATGELFF. The CDR3 bases are TGTGCCAGCAGACCGGGACTAGCGACCGGGGAGCTGTTTTTT.

This clonotype showed up many times. The rearrangement uses TRBV6-1 and TRBJ2-5; perhaps TRBD2 as D (6 bases). CDR1 and CDR2 (germline): MNHNS, SASEGT. Trimming took 3 bases from V and 1 from J, leaving 12 bases between them. The CDR3 has 15 amino acids. The CDR3 sequence: CASSDGAGTQETQYF. The CDR3 DNA reads as TGTGCCAGCAGTGATGGTGCGGGGACCCAAGAGACCCAGTACTTC.

This clonotype has at least ten counts. The genes are TRBV11-2 and TRBJ2-5, with D uncertain. Looked up from germline, CDR1 is SGHAT and CDR2 is FQNNGV. With 1 base removed from V and 1 base from J, the gap between germline ends came to 7 bases. The CDR3 runs to 14 residues. The CDR3: CASSLAQLQETQYF. The CDR3 coding sequence is TGTGCCAGCAGCTTAGCACAGCTCCAAGAGACCCAGTACTTC. The whole variable domain, filled in from reference TRBV11-2 and TRBJ2-5, reads EAGVAQSPRYKIIEKRQSVAFWCNPISGHATLYWYQQILGQGPKLLIQFQNNGVVDDSQLPKDRFSAERLKGVDSTLKIQPAKLEDSAVYLCASSLAQLQETQYFGPGTRLLVL.

This clonotype was seen repeatedly, ten times or more. At one end, the junction sequence differs from germline, possibly due to a read error. The V and J genes are TRBV10-3 and TRBJ2-7; D unresolved. This CDR3 contains 12 residues. Germline CDR1 is ENHRY and CDR2 is SYGVKD. The DNA of the CDR3 is TGCACCACCGCAGGCAGCTCCTACGAGCAGTACTTC. It encodes CTTAGSSYEQYF.

V and J are TRBV12-3 or TRBV12-4 and TRBJ2-1; D might be TRBD2 (6 bases). The germline V and J ends were trimmed by 3 bases and 8 bases, with 20 bases remaining between them. This CDR3 has 16 amino acids. CDR3 in DNA: TGTGCCAGCAGTTTGCCTAGCTGGAGGGCGAGCGATGAGCAGTTCTTC. Amino acid sequence: CASSLPSWRASDEQFF.

This clonotype was counted at least ten times. The chain joins TRBV27 to TRBJ2-5; the match to TRBD1 covers 8 bases. This CDR3 spans 12 amino acids. CDR1 MNHEY and CDR2 SMNVEV come from the germline V gene (reference sequence). J gave up 5 bases and V 6 bases, and 2 bases lay outside the gene matches. Here the CDR3 reads CASSRDRETQYF. The CDR3 DNA reads as TGTGCCAGCAGCCGGGACAGGGAGACCCAGTACTTC.

The table lists this clonotype with many counts. The chain links TRBV12-3 or TRBV12-4 to TRBJ1-2; unclear D gene. The CDR3 is 16 amino acids. Trimming shortened V by 3 bases and J by 4 bases, and 18 bases separated the two germline ends. The CDR3 DNA follows: TGTGCCAGCAGTTTTACTACTGACGGAGACCCCTATGGCTACACCTTC. Its protein product is CASSFTTDGDPYGYTF.

This clonotype was observed at least ten times. The chain is built from TRBV12-3 or TRBV12-4 and TRBJ1-2; D perhaps matches TRBD1 (6 bases). The CDR3 sequence is 14 residues long. V lost 5 bases and J 6 bases, leaving 16 bases between the germline ends. The CDR3 region is CASSPTGGSDGYTF. CDR3 sequence (DNA): TGTGCCAGCAGTCCGACAGGTGGGTCGGATGGCTACACCTTC.

In this sample, this clonotype turned up many times. The V call is TRBV20-1, the J call TRBJ2-2; tentatively, D is TRBD1 or TRBD2 (5 bases each). This CDR3 has 14 residues. Germline assignment: CDR1 DFQATT and CDR2 SNEGSKA (reference sequence). V was clipped by 2 bases and J by 4 bases, with 11 bases between them. Written as DNA, the CDR3 is TGCAGTGCTAGATTGAGGGGCGCCACCGGGGAGCTGTTTTTT. Translating gives CSARLRGATGELFF.

The genes are TRBV4-2 and TRBJ1-2; 9 nucleotides match TRBD1. CDR3 size: 14 residues. V was pared by 2 bases and J by 4 bases, with 2 bases of the junction left unmatched. CDR1 is LGHNA and CDR2 is YNFKEQ in the germline V gene. CDR3: CASSQSDRGYGYTF. The CDR3 nucleotides read TGTGCCAGCAGCCAATCGGACAGGGGCTATGGCTACACCTTC.

This clonotype was counted ten times or more. V usage is TRBV6-2 or TRBV6-3 and J usage is TRBJ2-3; possible D gene TRBD1, 6 bases. Trimming took off 4 bases at V and 4 bases at J, with 12 bases between the two ends. Germline V CDR1 and CDR2: MNHEY, SVGEGT. The CDR3 consists of 14 residues. DNA for the CDR3: TGTGCCAGCAGTTGGAACAGGGTTGCAGATACGCAGTATTTT. Protein sequence: CASSWNRVADTQYF.

This clonotype has at least ten counts. The gene calls are TRBV20-1 and TRBJ2-7, with 12 bases aligning to TRBD1. The CDR3 consists of 14 residues. The J segment lost 4 bases and the V segment lost 5 bases, leaving 6 bases of the junction unmatched. Germline CDR1 and CDR2: DFQATT and SNEGSKA (reference sequence). The CDR3 DNA reads as TGCAGTGCTTTCCCGGGACAGGGGGCTTACGAGCAGTACTTC. Amino acids: CSAFPGQGAYEQYF.

This clonotype was recorded many times. The rearrangement joins TRBV9 to TRBJ2-3; 10 nucleotides line up with TRBD2. CDR3 size: 17 residues. V lost 3 bases to trimming and J lost 4 bases; unmatched junction nucleotides: 11. From germline, CDR1 is SGDLS and CDR2 YYNGEE. CDR3 region: CASSATPSGRGSDTQYF. Written as DNA, the CDR3 is TGTGCCAGCAGCGCTACTCCTAGCGGGAGAGGGTCAGATACGCAGTATTTT. The whole variable domain, remainder taken from reference TRBV9 and TRBJ2-3, is DSGVTQTPKHLITATGQRVTLRCSPRSGDLSVYWYQQSLDQGLQFLIQYYNGEERAKGNILERFSAQQFPDLHSELNLSSLELGDSALYFCASSATPSGRGSDTQYFGPGTRLTVL.

The sample holds many counts of this clonotype. The rearrangement joins TRBV27 to TRBJ2-7; either TRBD1 or TRBD2 may fit D (5 bases each). Germline CDR1 and CDR2: MNHEY and SMNVEV (reference sequence). The CDR3 has 14 amino acids. The V gene lost 5 bases and the J gene lost 4 bases, with 15 bases spanning the gap. The CDR3 bases are TGTGCCAGCAGTCCGGACCGGGACCTTTACGAGCAGTACTTC. Its translation: CASSPDRDLYEQYF.

This clonotype was counted at least ten times. The rearrangement joins TRBV28 to TRBJ1-1; D is ambiguous. In germline, CDR1 is MDHEN, CDR2 SYDVKM. V lost 8 bases, J lost 7 bases, and 11 bases lay in between. CDR3 length: 11 amino acids. CDR3: CASRAGGEAFF. The DNA of the CDR3 is TGTGCCAGCCGGGCCGGCGGTGAAGCTTTCTTT. Supplemented by reference TRBV28 and TRBJ1-1, the full variable domain reads DVKVTQSSRYLVKRTGEKVFLECVQDMDHENMFWYRQDPGLGLRLIYFSYDVKMKEKGDIPEGYSVSREKKERFSLILESASTNQTSMYLCASRAGGEAFFGQGTRLTVV.

The table lists this clonotype with many counts. This chain uses TRBV3-1 with TRBJ1-3, with D uncertain. Deletions cut 3 bases from V and 0 bases from J, with 12 bases between. Germline CDR1 reads LGHDT; CDR2 reads YNNKEL (reference sequence). The CDR3 contains 16 residues. CDR3 coding DNA: TGTGCCAGCAGCCATCTTCTGGGCAACTCTGGAAACACCATATATTTT. It encodes CASSHLLGNSGNTIYF.

This clonotype was found many times. The chain employs TRBV3-1 and TRBJ1-2, with D tentatively TRBD1 (5 bases). Trimming shortened V by 4 bases and J by 4 bases, and 13 bases separated the two germline ends. The CDR3 sequence is 14 residues long. Germline values: CDR1 LGHDT, CDR2 YNNKEL (reference sequence). The chain's CDR3 is CASSLSRDGYGYTF. The CDR3 coding sequence is TGTGCCAGCAGCCTGAGTCGGGACGGCTATGGCTACACCTTC.

This clonotype occurred many times. The V and J genes are TRBV12-3 or TRBV12-4 and TRBJ2-1; D is possibly TRBD1 (6 bases). This CDR3 contains 13 residues. Trimming removed 4 bases from V and 6 bases from J, with 10 bases in between. The CDR3 spells CASSSQGGNEQFF. DNA for the CDR3: TGTGCCAGCAGTTCCCAAGGGGGCAATGAGCAGTTCTTC.

At least ten counts were recorded for this clonotype. The chain combines TRBV6-2 or TRBV6-3 with TRBJ2-7, with 7 bases fitting TRBD1. The CDR3 runs to 14 residues. V lost 5 bases, J lost 3 bases, and 7 bases stayed unmatched. The germline V gene encodes CDR1 MNHEY and CDR2 SVGEGT. For the CDR3, the DNA is TGTGCCAGCAGTACTTGGACAGGCTTCTACGAGCAGTACTTC. This gives the protein CASSTWTGFYEQYF.

The table lists this clonotype with many counts. The CDR3 DNA follows: TGTGCCAGCAGCCAGCATGGGACTGAGCAGTTCTTC. Translation: CASSQHGTEQFF. The chain recombines TRBV7-6 with TRBJ2-1; the D gene could be TRBD1 or TRBD2 (5 bases each). This CDR3 spans 12 amino acids. The germline V gene encodes CDR1 SGHVS and CDR2 FNYEAQ. Trimming took 5 bases from V and 9 from J, leaving 11 bases between them.

This clonotype showed up many times. V gene TRBV24-1 combines with J gene TRBJ2-1; 11 bases agree with TRBD2. The CDR3 is 16 residues long. Germline CDR1 and CDR2: KGHDR and SFDVKD. Unmatched junction bases numbered 7, after V lost 4 bases and J lost 6 bases. CDR3 residues: CATSDLRLAGPNEQFF. The DNA for the CDR3 is TGTGCCACCAGTGACCTCAGACTAGCGGGACCCAATGAGCAGTTCTTC.

This clonotype was recorded many times. V usage is TRBV6-1 and J usage is TRBJ1-4, with D tentatively TRBD1 (6 bases). The CDR3 runs 16 residues. Germline lookup yields CDR1 MNHNS and CDR2 SASEGT. V lost 2 bases and J lost 4, with 14 bases in between. CDR3 coding DNA: TGTGCCAGCAGTGAAACGGGGGCAGGTTATAATGAAAAACTGTTTTTT. Translation: CASSETGAGYNEKLFF.

This clonotype appeared many times. The chain employs TRBV6-2 or TRBV6-3 and TRBJ1-2, with a weak D call TRBD1 (6 bases). Germline values: CDR1 MNHEY, CDR2 SVGEGT. V was shortened by 4 bases and J by 0 bases, with 15 bases between the two germline ends. This CDR3 is 16 amino acids long. In DNA form, the CDR3 reads TGTGCCAGCAGTTTCTCGGACAGCGCCCCTAACTATGGCTACACCTTC. This sequence encodes CASSFSDSAPNYGYTF.